This T cell receptor beta chain was sequenced in a study of cytomegalovirus exposure and HLA in healthy donors. In germline, CDR1 is SGHRS, CDR2 YFSETQ. V lost 1 base to trimming and J lost 4 bases, with 8 bases between them. The length of the CDR3 is 14 residues. 60 Vbeta and 13 Jbeta primers were used in PCR. Sequenced by immunoSEQ multiplex PCR; TCRdb stores in-frame clones only, minus some. The sample lists around 99,000 clones, 77% occurring once. Sequenced input: PBMCs. The receptor comes from a male donor in good health and CMV-seronegative. The V call is TRBV5-1, the J call TRBJ2-2, with D possibly TRBD2 on 5 matching bases. DNA of the CDR3: TGCGCCAGCAGCTTGTTGCGGGCCACCGGGGAGCTGTTTTTT. Protein sequence: CASSLLRATGELFF.